The clone carrying this T cell receptor (beta chain) has a count of ten or more. This entry comes from a study of glioma-infiltrating T cells. Germline CDR1 is SQVTM and CDR2 is ANQGSEA. This CDR3 comprises 14 residues. V was shortened by 4 bases and J by 1 base, with 13 bases between the two germline ends. The iRepertoire nested amplicon-rescue multiplex PCR amplified TCR alpha and beta CDR3s from RNA. Input was roughly 100-450 ng of tissue mRNA or PBMC total RNA. TCRdb independently ran MiXCR on the multiplex PCR reads; one entry per CDR3 protein. This table holds roughly 120,000 distinct CDR3 sequences, less than 30% found once.

Sequenced input: glioma tissue, nonneoplastic brain tissue, or PBMCs (not recorded which). V usage is TRBV29-1 and J usage is TRBJ1-1, with a weak D call TRBD1 (5 bases). This TCR derives from a human donor with low-grade glioma or glioblastoma, undergoing nonglioma brain surgery, or in good health (not recorded which). The CDR3 DNA follows: TGCAGCGTTGCCCTCCGGGACTCGAACACTGAAGCTTTCTTT. Amino acids: CSVALRDSNTEAFF. Full variable domain (rest looked up from reference TRBV29-1 and TRBJ1-1): SAVISQKPSRDICQRGTSLTIQCQVDSQVTMMFWYRQQPGQSLTLIATANQGSEATYESGFVIDKFPISRPNLTFSTLTVSNMSPEDSSIYLCSVALRDSNTEAFFGQGTRLTVV.